A single sample gave rise to the 13 T cell receptor beta chains below, sequenced in a study of OX40 agonist ivuxolimab in advanced cancers. Assay used: immunoSEQ multiplex PCR; TCRdb lists only in-frame clones, some missing. The table has about 36,000 clones, around 80% seen once. Sample: CD4+ or CD8+ T cells sorted from blood, taken in a trial of the OX40 agonist ivuxolimab. The receptors originated from an adult with an advanced solid tumor such as melanoma, head and neck, liver or kidney cancer.

The V call is TRBV6-5, the J call TRBJ1-5; tentatively, D is TRBD1 (5 bases). Germline V gives CDR1 MNHEY, CDR2 SVGAGI. The CDR3 covers 15 residues. The germline V and J ends were trimmed by 5 bases and 3 bases, with 14 bases remaining between them. For the CDR3, the DNA is TGTGCCAGCAGTCCCTCAGGGAGGTCCAATCAGCCCCAGCATTTT. Its protein product is CASSPSGRSNQPQHF.

The rearrangement joins TRBV19 to TRBJ2-4, with 10 bases identical to TRBD2. V lost 3 bases to trimming and J lost 8 bases; unmatched junction nucleotides: 10. CDR1 and CDR2 from the germline V gene are LNHDA and SQIVND (reference sequence). The CDR3 consists of 16 residues. CDR3: CASSMVEAGGGDIQYF. The CDR3 DNA reads TGTGCCAGTAGTATGGTGGAAGCGGGAGGGGGAGACATTCAGTACTTC.

This chain connects TRBV6-5 to TRBJ2-1; TRBD2 matches at 8 bases. Trimming took 5 bases from V and 4 from J; bases not matched to a gene: 1. The germline gives CDR1 MNHEY, CDR2 SVGAGI. The length of the CDR3 is 13 residues. The CDR3 DNA reads TGTGCCAGCAGTCGACTAGCGTACAATGAGCAGTTCTTC. Its protein product is CASSRLAYNEQFF.

V and J are TRBV18 and TRBJ1-1; D not certain. CDR1 and CDR2 from the germline V gene are KGHSH and LQKENI. V lost 2 bases and J 7 bases, leaving 14 bases between the germline ends. The CDR3 is 14 residues long. The CDR3 is CASSPWANSVEAFF. The CDR3 DNA sequence: TGTGCCAGCTCACCATGGGCCAACTCAGTTGAAGCTTTCTTT.

The J gene is TRBJ1-1, the V gene TRBV6-1, with D tentatively TRBD1 (5 bases). CDR3 size: 17 residues. V was pared by 2 bases and J by 4 bases, with 20 bases between. Germline V gene sequence: CDR1 MNHNS, CDR2 SASEGT. DNA for the CDR3: TGTGCCAGCAGTGAACGAGGGGCCACCCGCCTAGGCACTGAAGCTTTCTTT. Translated, it gives CASSERGATRLGTEAFF.

The gene calls are TRBV7-2 and TRBJ2-3; D call uncertain. Germline CDR1 and CDR2: SGHTA and FQGNSA. The CDR3 spans 11 residues. The V gene lost 3 bases and the J gene lost 7 bases, with 5 bases spanning the gap. The CDR3 reads CASSFGYTQYF. For the CDR3, the DNA is TGTGCCAGCAGCTTCGGGTATACGCAGTATTTT.

Only one count was recorded for this clone. The gene calls are TRBV6-5 and TRBJ1-4, with D possibly being TRBD1 (5 bases). CDR1 and CDR2 from the germline V gene are MNHEY and SVGAGI. The CDR3 length is 14 residues. Trimming shortened V by 3 bases and J by 6 bases, and 11 bases separated the two germline ends. CDR3 in amino acids: CASSYTGGDEKLFF. CDR3 in DNA: TGTGCCAGCAGTTATACGGGGGGAGATGAAAAACTGTTTTTT.

V usage is TRBV5-6 and J usage is TRBJ1-2; maybe TRBD1 (5 bases). This CDR3 has 15 amino acids. Trimming removed 6 bases at V and 1 base at J, with 16 bases between. The V gene's germline CDR1 is SGHDT and CDR2 YYEEEE. CDR3 in amino acids: CASTWGGPYNYGYTF. DNA for the CDR3: TGTGCCAGCACCTGGGGCGGACCCTATAACTATGGCTACACCTTC.

The rearrangement uses TRBV2 and TRBJ2-2, with a tentative D call TRBD2 (5 bases). This CDR3 is 11 amino acids long. Germline CDR1 and CDR2: SNHLY and FYNNEI. Deletions cut 7 bases from V and 6 bases from J, with 6 bases between. CDR3 DNA: TGTGCCAGCAAGAGGGCCGGGGAGCTGTTTTTT. Its protein product is CASKRAGELFF.

The V call is TRBV7-2, the J call TRBJ2-1; TRBD1 agrees at 8 bases. The CDR3 loop spans 15 amino acids. J gave up 6 bases and V 5 bases, and 9 bases lay outside the gene matches. Germline loops: CDR1 SGHTA, CDR2 FQGNSA. The CDR3 loop is CASSPRQGLGNEQFF. CDR3 in DNA: TGTGCCAGCAGCCCGAGACAGGGGCTCGGCAATGAGCAGTTCTTC.

This clone has a handful of counts. This chain connects TRBV4-1 to TRBJ2-4, with D unclear. CDR3 size: 16 residues. In germline, CDR1 is MGHRA, CDR2 YSYEKL. V lost 0 bases to trimming and J lost 2 bases, with 11 bases between them. CDR3 nucleotides: TGCGCCAGCAGCCAAGATCCTAGTTTTCCCAAAAACATTCAGTACTTC. It translates to CASSQDPSFPKNIQYF.

The CDR3 loop is CASSAMPGSNEKLFF. For the CDR3, the DNA is TGTGCCAGCAGTGCAATGCCAGGGTCCAATGAAAAACTGTTTTTT. The chain employs TRBV2 and TRBJ1-4; possible D gene TRBD1, 5 bases. From germline, CDR1 is SNHLY and CDR2 FYNNEI. The CDR3 runs to 15 residues. The ends were cut back, 4 bases at V and 5 bases at J, with 14 bases in the middle.

The rearrangement uses TRBV7-9 and TRBJ2-5; 8 bases are a match to TRBD1. Matching the DNA end better, TRBJ2-7 makes the J call doubtful. In germline, CDR1 is SEHNR, CDR2 FQNEAQ (reference sequence). The CDR3 has 14 residues. The CDR3 DNA is TGTGCCAGCAGCTTCGGGACAGGTATGGGCGAGCAGTACTTC. It codes for CASSFGTGMGEQYF.